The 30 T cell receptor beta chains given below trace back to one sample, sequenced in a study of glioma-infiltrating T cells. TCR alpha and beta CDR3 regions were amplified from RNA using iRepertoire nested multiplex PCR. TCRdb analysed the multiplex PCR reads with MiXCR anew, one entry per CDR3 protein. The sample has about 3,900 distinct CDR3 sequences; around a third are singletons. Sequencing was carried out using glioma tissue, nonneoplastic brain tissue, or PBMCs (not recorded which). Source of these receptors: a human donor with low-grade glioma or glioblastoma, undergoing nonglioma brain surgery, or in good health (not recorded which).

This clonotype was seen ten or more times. The CDR3 nucleotides read TGCGCCAGCAGCGGGGGACTGGACAATTCACCCCTCCACTTT. It encodes CASSGGLDNSPLHF. V and J are TRBV5-1 and TRBJ1-6, with D possibly TRBD1 on 5 matching bases. Between the trimmed V and J ends, which lost 4 bases and 7 bases, there was a span of 12 bases. The length of the CDR3 is 14 residues. Germline V gene sequence: CDR1 SGHRS, CDR2 YFSETQ.

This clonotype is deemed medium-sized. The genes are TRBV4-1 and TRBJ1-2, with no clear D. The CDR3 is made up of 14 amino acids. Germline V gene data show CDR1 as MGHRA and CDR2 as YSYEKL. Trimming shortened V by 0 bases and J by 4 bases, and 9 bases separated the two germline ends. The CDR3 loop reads CASSQDPSTYGYTF. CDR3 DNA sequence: TGCGCCAGCAGCCAAGATCCCAGCACCTATGGCTACACCTTC.

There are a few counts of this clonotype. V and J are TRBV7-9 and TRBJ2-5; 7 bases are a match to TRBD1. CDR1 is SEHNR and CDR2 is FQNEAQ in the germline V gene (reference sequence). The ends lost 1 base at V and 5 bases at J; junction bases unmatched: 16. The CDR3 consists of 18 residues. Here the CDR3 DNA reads TGTGCCAGCAGCTTAGGTTGGGCAGGGGGTACACGCGTGGAGACCCAGTACTTC. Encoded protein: CASSLGWAGGTRVETQYF.

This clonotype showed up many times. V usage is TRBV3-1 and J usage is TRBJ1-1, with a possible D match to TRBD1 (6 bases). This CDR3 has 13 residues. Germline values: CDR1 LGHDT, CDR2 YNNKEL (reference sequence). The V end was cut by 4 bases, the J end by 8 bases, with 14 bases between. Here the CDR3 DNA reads TGTGCCAGCAGCCCAGACGACAGGCCCGAAGCTTTCTTT. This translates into CASSPDDRPEAFF. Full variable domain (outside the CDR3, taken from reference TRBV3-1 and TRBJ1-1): DTAVSQTPKYLVTQMGNDKSIKCEQNLGHDTMYWYKQDSKKFLKIMFSYNNKELIINETVPNRFSPKSPDKAHLNLHINSLELGDSAVYFCASSPDDRPEAFFGQGTRLTVV.

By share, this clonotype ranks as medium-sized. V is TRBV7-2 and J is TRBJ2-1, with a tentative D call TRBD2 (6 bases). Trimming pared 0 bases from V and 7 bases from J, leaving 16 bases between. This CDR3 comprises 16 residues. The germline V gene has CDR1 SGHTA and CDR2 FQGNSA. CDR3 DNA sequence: TGTGCCAGCAGCTTAGCGCCGGGGGAGTCCAAAAATGAGCAGTTCTTC. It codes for CASSLAPGESKNEQFF.

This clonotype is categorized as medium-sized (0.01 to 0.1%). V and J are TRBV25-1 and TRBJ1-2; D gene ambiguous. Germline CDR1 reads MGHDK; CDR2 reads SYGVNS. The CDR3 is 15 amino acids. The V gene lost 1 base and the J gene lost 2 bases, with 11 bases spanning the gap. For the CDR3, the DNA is TGTGCCAGCAGTGAATCGGGAGGAAGGAACTATGGCTACACCTTC. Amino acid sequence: CASSESGGRNYGYTF.

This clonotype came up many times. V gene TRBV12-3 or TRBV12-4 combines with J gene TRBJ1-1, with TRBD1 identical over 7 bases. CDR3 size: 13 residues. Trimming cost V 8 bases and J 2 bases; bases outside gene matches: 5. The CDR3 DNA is TGTGCCAGCGGGAGGGGGCCCAACACTGAAGCTTTCTTT. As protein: CASGRGPNTEAFF.

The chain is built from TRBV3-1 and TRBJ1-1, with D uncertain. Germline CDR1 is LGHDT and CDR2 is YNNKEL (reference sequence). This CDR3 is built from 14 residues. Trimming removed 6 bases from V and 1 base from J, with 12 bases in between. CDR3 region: CASSVGLPNTEAFF. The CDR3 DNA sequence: TGTGCCAGCAGTGTAGGGCTGCCGAACACTGAAGCTTTCTTT.

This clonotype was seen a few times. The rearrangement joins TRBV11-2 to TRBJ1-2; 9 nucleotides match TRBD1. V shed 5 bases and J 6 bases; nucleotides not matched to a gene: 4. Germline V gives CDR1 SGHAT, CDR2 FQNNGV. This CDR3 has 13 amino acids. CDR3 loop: CASSIRTGDGYTF. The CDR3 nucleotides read TGTGCCAGCAGCATACGGACAGGGGATGGCTACACCTTC.

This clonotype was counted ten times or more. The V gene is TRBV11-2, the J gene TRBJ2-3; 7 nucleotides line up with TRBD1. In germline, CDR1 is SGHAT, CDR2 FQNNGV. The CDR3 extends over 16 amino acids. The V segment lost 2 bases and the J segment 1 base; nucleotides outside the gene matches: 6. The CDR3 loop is CASSLPTGSGTDTQYF. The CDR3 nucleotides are TGTGCCAGCAGCTTACCGACAGGGTCTGGCACAGATACGCAGTATTTT.

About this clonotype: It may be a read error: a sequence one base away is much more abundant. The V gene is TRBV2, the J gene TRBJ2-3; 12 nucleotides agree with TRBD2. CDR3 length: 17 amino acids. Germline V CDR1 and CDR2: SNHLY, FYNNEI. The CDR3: CASSILAGGRGTDKQYF. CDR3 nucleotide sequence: TGTGCCAGCAGTATCCTAGCGGGGGGGCGAGGCACAGATAAGCAGTATTTT.

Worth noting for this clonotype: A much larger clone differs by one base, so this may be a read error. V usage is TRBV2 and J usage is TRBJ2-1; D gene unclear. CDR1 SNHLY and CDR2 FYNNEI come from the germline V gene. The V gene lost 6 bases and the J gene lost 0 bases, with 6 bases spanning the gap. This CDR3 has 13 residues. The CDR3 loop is CASRENSYNEQFF. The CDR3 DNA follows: TGTGCCAGCAGGGAGAACTCCTACAATGAGCAGTTCTTC.

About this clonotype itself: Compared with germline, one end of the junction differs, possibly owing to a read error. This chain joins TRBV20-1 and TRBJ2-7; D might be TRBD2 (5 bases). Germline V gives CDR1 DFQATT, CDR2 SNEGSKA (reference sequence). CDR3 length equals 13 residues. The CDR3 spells CSARGIGIDEQNF. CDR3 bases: TGCAGTGCTAGGGGGATCGGGATCGACGAGCAGAACTTC.

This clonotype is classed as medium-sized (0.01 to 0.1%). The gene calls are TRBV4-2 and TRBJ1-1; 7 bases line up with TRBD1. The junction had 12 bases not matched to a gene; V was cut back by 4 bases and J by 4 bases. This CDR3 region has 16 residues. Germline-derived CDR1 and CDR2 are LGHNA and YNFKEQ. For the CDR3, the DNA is TGTGCCAGCAGCCGCAGGGGGGGTCAAGTAGGCACTGAAGCTTTCTTT. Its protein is CASSRRGGQVGTEAFF.

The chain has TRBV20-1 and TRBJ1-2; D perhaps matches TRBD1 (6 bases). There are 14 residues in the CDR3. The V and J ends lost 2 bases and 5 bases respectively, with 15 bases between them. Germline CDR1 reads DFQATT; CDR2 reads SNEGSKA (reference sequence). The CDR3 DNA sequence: TGCAGTGCTAGAACCGCTACAGGGTTATATGGCTACACCTTC. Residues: CSARTATGLYGYTF.

CDR3 amino acids: CASSRYRVNEKLFF. CDR3 coding DNA: TGTGCCAGCAGCCGGTACAGGGTTAATGAAAAACTGTTTTTT. This chain uses TRBV12-3 or TRBV12-4 with TRBJ1-4; D may be TRBD1 (6 bases). The CDR3 extends over 14 amino acids. Trimming took 6 bases from V and 4 from J, leaving 12 bases between them.

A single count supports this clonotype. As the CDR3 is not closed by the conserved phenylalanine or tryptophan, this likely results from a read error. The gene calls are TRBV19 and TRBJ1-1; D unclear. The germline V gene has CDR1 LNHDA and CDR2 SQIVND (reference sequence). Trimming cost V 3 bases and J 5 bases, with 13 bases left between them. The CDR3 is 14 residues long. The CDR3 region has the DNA TGTGCCAGTAGTATGCCCATCGGTGGGACTGAAGCTTTCTCT. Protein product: CASSMPIGGTEAFS.

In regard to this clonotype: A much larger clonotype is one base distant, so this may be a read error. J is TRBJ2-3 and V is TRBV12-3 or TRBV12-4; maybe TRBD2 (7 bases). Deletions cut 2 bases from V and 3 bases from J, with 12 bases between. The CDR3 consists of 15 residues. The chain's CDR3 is CASSLREGGTDTQYF. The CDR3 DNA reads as TGTGCCAGCAGTTTAAGGGAGGGGGGTACAGATACGCAGTATTTT.

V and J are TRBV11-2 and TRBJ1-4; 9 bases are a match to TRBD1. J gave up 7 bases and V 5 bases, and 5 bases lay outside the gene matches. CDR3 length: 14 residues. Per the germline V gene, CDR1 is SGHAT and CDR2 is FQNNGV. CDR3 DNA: TGTGCCAGCAGCAAAGAACAGGGGGCTGAAAAACTGTTTTTT. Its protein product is CASSKEQGAEKLFF.

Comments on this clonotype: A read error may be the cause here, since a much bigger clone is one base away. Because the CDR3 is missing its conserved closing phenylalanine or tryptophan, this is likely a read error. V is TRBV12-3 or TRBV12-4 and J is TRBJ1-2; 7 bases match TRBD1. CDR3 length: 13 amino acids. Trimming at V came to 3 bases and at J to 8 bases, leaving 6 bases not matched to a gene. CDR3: CASSFGTEVGYTC. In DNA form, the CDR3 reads TGTGCCAGCAGTTTCGGGACAGAAGTCGGCTACACCTGC.

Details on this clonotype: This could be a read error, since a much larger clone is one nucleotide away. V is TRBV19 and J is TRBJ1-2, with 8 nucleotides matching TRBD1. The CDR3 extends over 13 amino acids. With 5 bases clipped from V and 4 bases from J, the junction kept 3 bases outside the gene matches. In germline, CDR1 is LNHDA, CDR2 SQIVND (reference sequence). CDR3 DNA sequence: TGTGCCAGTAGTGACACAGGGGGCTATGGCTACACCTTC. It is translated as CASSDTGGYGYTF.

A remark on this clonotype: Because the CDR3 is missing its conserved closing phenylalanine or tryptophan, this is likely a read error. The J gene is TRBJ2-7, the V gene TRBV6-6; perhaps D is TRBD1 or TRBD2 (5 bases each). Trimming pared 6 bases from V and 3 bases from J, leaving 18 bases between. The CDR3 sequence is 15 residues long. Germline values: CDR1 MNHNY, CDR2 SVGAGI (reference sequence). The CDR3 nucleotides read TGTGCCAGCAGACCGTCCCCGGGACGAAACTACGAGCAGTACTCC. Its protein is CASRPSPGRNYEQYS.

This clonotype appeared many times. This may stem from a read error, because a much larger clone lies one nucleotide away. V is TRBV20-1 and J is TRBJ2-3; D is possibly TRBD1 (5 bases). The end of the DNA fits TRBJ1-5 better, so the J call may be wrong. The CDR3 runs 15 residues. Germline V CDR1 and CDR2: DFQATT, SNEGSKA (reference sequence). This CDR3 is CSAKKGLAFTDTQHF. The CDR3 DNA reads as TGCAGTGCTAAGAAGGGACTAGCCTTCACAGATACGCAGCATTTT.

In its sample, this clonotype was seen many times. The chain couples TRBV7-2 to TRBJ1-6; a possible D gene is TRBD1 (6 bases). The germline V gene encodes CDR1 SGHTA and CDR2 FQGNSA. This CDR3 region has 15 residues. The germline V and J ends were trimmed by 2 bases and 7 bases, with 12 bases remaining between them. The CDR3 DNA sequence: TGTGCCAGCAGCTTAATTCCGGGGGGCAATTCACCCCTCCACTTT. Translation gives CASSLIPGGNSPLHF. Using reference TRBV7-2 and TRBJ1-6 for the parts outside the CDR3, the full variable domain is GAGVSQSPSNKVTEKGKDVELRCDPISGHTALYWYRQSLGQGLEFLIYFQGNSAPDKSGLPSDRFSAERTGGSVSTLTIQRTQQEDSAVYLCASSLIPGGNSPLHFGNGTRLTVT.

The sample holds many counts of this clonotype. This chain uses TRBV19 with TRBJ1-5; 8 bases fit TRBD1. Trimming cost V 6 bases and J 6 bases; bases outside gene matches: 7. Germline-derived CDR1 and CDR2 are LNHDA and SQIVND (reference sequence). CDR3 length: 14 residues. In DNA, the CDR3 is TGTGCCAGTAGGACGACAGGGGAAGGTCAGCCCCAGCATTTT. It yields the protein CASRTTGEGQPQHF.

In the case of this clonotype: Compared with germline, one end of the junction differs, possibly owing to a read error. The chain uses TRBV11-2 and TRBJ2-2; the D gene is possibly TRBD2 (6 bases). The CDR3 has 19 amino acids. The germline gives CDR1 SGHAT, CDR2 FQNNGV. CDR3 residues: CACSLDSEGRRVGPGELFF. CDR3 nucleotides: TGTGCCTGCAGCTTAGATTCTGAGGGAAGGAGGGTCGGTCCCGGGGAGCTGTTTTTT.

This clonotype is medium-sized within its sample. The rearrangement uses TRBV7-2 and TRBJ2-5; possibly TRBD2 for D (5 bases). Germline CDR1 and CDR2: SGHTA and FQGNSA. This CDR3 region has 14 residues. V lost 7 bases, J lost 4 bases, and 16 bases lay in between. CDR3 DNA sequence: TGTGCCAGCACAACTAGTTTTGGGGTAGAGACCCAGTACTTC. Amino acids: CASTTSFGVETQYF.

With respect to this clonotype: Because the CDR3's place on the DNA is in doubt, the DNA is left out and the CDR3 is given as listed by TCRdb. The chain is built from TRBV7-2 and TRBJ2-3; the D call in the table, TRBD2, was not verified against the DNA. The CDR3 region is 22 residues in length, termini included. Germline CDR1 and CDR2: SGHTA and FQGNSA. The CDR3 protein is CASSFYICSASLLRQSTDTQYF.

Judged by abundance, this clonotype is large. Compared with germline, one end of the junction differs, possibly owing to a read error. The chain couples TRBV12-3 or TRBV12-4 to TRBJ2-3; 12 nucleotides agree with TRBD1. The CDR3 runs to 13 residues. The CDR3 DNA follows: TGTGCCAGCAGTTCGACCGGGACAGGGGGCGAAAATTTT. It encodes CASSSTGTGGENF.

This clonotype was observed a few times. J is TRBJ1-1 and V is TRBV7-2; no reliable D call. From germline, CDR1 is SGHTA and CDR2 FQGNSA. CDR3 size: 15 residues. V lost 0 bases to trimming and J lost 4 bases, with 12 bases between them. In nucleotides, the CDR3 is TGTGCCAGCAGCTTAGCCGGAGCTGCGGTCACTGAAGCTTTCTTT. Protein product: CASSLAGAAVTEAFF. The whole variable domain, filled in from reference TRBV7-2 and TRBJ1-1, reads GAGVSQSPSNKVTEKGKDVELRCDPISGHTALYWYRQSLGQGLEFLIYFQGNSAPDKSGLPSDRFSAERTGGSVSTLTIQRTQQEDSAVYLCASSLAGAAVTEAFFGQGTRLTVV.